The text below deals with one T cell receptor (beta chain). This entry is derived from a study of blood T cell repertoires in COVID-19. Study-wide context: Samples came from the United States, Italy and Spain, spanning acute and convalescent COVID-19.

Produced via immunoSEQ multiplex PCR; TCRdb's table is partial and in-frame only. The table shows about 360,000 clones, with around 82% occurring only once. V lost 4 bases and J lost 7, with 15 bases in between. Germline CDR1 is SGDLS and CDR2 is YYNGEE. This CDR3 comprises 14 residues. The V and J genes are TRBV9 and TRBJ1-3; D possibly corresponds to TRBD1 (6 bases). The receptor was derived from a man younger than 45 with active or convalescent COVID-19. Sequenced sample: peripheral blood. In DNA, the CDR3 is TGTGCCAGCAGCACAGGGATCCTGGAGAACACCATATATTTT. It codes for CASSTGILENTIYF.